These 29 T cell receptor beta chains were all obtained from the same sample, sequenced in a study of blood T cell repertoires in COVID-19. Sequenced by immunoSEQ multiplex PCR; TCRdb stores in-frame clones only, minus some. The data hold 170,000 or so clones, with less than 90% observed a single time. Sequencing input: peripheral blood. Receptors were obtained from a man aged 18-30 years with active or convalescent COVID-19.

The chain couples TRBV19 to TRBJ1-1; D gene unclear. Trimming left V 2 bases short and J 0 bases short, with 16 bases between. CDR1 and CDR2 from the germline V gene are LNHDA and SQIVND (reference sequence). The CDR3 runs 17 residues. As DNA, the CDR3 is TGTGCCAGTAGTATATGGCCCCAGGTTTCGCTGAACACTGAAGCTTTCTTT. This encodes CASSIWPQVSLNTEAFF.

This chain connects TRBV7-9 to TRBJ2-1; no definite D call. There are 15 residues in the CDR3. Germline V lookup: CDR1 SEHNR, CDR2 FQNEAQ (reference sequence). V lost 4 bases and J lost 0, with 10 bases in between. In DNA, the CDR3 is TGTGCCAGCAGCTCGTCGGTGTTCTCCTACAATGAGCAGTTCTTC. Translated: CASSSSVFSYNEQFF.

The chain joins TRBV19 to TRBJ2-2, with D tentatively TRBD2 (6 bases). CDR1 and CDR2 (germline): LNHDA, SQIVND (reference sequence). This CDR3 has 13 residues. The V end was cut by 5 bases, the J end by 5 bases, with 9 bases between. The CDR3 protein is CASSQRVTGELFF. The CDR3 DNA reads TGTGCCAGTAGTCAGCGGGTAACCGGGGAGCTGTTTTTT.

This clone has a single count. The rearrangement links TRBV27 to TRBJ2-7; 7 nucleotides agree with TRBD2. This CDR3 is 16 amino acids long. Trimming removed 0 bases from V and 7 bases from J; junction bases left unmatched: 12. Germline V gene sequence: CDR1 MNHEY, CDR2 SMNVEV (reference sequence). In DNA form, the CDR3 reads TGTGCCAGCAGTTTATCGATTCTAGCGGTCTTACGGGAGCAGTACTTC. This sequence encodes CASSLSILAVLREQYF.

The V and J genes are TRBV7-3 and TRBJ2-5, with a weak D call TRBD1 (7 bases). The CDR3 runs 16 residues. With 0 bases removed from V and 5 bases from J, the gap between germline ends came to 16 bases. The germline V gene encodes CDR1 SGHTA and CDR2 FQGTGA. CDR3 region: CASSLTGTAAGETQYF. The CDR3 DNA reads TGTGCCAGCAGCTTAACGGGGACAGCTGCGGGGGAGACCCAGTACTTC.

With regard to this clone: Additional DNA sequences in this sample encode the identical CDR3. The chain joins TRBV30 to TRBJ2-1; 7 bases are a match to TRBD2. The V gene's germline CDR1 is GTSNPN and CDR2 SVGIG (reference sequence). V was pared by 0 bases and J by 5 bases, with 4 bases of the junction left unmatched. CDR3 size: 14 residues. The CDR3 DNA reads TGTGCCTGGAGTGTAGGGCTAGCGGACAATGAGCAGTTCTTC. Protein product: CAWSVGLADNEQFF.

The chain links TRBV5-5 to TRBJ1-6, with 8 bases lining up with TRBD1. This CDR3 region has 16 residues. Germline V CDR1 and CDR2: SGHKS, YYEKEE (reference sequence). Trimming took 3 bases from V and 0 from J; bases not matched to a gene: 2. CDR3 amino acids: CASSSDRGSYNSPLHF. The CDR3 coding sequence is TGTGCCAGCAGCTCAGACAGGGGCTCCTATAATTCACCCCTCCACTTT.

The CDR3 region has the DNA TGTGCCAGCTCAAGACTAGCGGGAGGCAATGAGCAGTTCTTC. This translates into CASSRLAGGNEQFF. The chain is built from TRBV6-5 and TRBJ2-1; 13 bases agree with TRBD2. The CDR3 is made up of 14 amino acids. Germline V lookup: CDR1 MNHEY, CDR2 SVGAGI. The junction had 4 bases not matched to a gene; V was cut back by 8 bases and J by 6 bases.

This clone was recorded once. The V and J genes are TRBV27 and TRBJ2-1; TRBD2 matches 9 bases. The CDR3 totals 15 residues. Germline V gives CDR1 MNHEY, CDR2 SMNVEV (reference sequence). The J segment lost 4 bases and the V segment lost 2 bases, leaving 3 bases of the junction unmatched. CDR3 in amino acids: CASSLQTSGYNEQFF. The CDR3 DNA sequence: TGTGCCAGCAGTTTACAGACTAGCGGTTACAATGAGCAGTTCTTC.

The rearrangement links TRBV7-3 to TRBJ2-1, with 10 bases lining up with TRBD2. From germline, CDR1 is SGHTA and CDR2 FQGTGA. V lost 5 bases, J lost 3 bases, and 4 bases stayed unmatched. CDR3 length equals 15 residues. The CDR3, as DNA: TGTGCCAGCAGCAACGGACTAGCGGACTACAATGAGCAGTTCTTC. It specifies CASSNGLADYNEQFF.

The chain carries TRBV4-1 and TRBJ2-2, with 8 positions matching TRBD2. Germline trimming cut 1 base from V and 6 bases from J; bases unmatched to any gene: 10. The CDR3 sequence is 17 residues long. The germline gives CDR1 MGHRA, CDR2 YSYEKL. The CDR3 coding sequence is TGCGCCAGCAGCCAAGGGTCAGCGGGAGCTTATGCCGGGGAGCTGTTTTTT. It codes for CASSQGSAGAYAGELFF.

The chain uses TRBV28 and TRBJ2-5, with TRBD1 as a possible D gene (5 bases). The V gene lost 3 bases and the J gene lost 2 bases, with 19 bases spanning the gap. CDR3 length: 17 residues. Germline V gene lookup returns CDR1 MDHEN and CDR2 SYDVKM. The CDR3 reads CASSFFSRQGVQETQYF. CDR3 nucleotide sequence: TGTGCCAGCAGTTTTTTTTCGCGGCAGGGCGTTCAAGAGACCCAGTACTTC.

CDR3 coding DNA: TGTGCCAGCAGTCAACACTCCTACGAGCAGTACTTC. Protein sequence: CASSQHSYEQYF. The J gene is TRBJ2-7, the V gene TRBV2; the D is unclear. Per germline, CDR1 SNHLY and CDR2 FYNNEI. V was pared by 5 bases and J by 0 bases, with 5 bases between. The CDR3 sequence is 12 residues long.

This chain uses TRBV7-9 with TRBJ2-5; the match to TRBD2 covers 7 bases. This CDR3 has 13 residues. The J segment lost 4 bases and the V segment lost 4 bases, leaving 3 bases of the junction unmatched. Germline V gene lookup returns CDR1 SEHNR and CDR2 FQNEAQ (reference sequence). The CDR3, as DNA: TGTGCCAGCAGCTCGAGCGGGGTAGAGACCCAGTACTTC. It specifies CASSSSGVETQYF.

V and J are TRBV6-1 and TRBJ1-2, with a weak D call TRBD1 (6 bases). The V end was cut by 2 bases, the J end by 3 bases, with 13 bases between. Germline CDR1 and CDR2: MNHNS and SASEGT. The CDR3 is 15 amino acids. The CDR3 region is CASSEPGGPDYGYTF. In nucleotides, the CDR3 is TGTGCCAGCAGTGAACCCGGGGGGCCCGACTATGGCTACACCTTC.

The gene calls are TRBV19 and TRBJ2-3, with D hard to call. This CDR3 region has 14 residues. Trimming removed 5 bases from V and 4 bases from J, with 13 bases in between. Germline V lookup: CDR1 LNHDA, CDR2 SQIVND (reference sequence). CDR3 sequence (DNA): TGTGCCAGTAGTGGTAGACATGGGCCAGATACGCAGTATTTT. It yields the protein CASSGRHGPDTQYF.

The chain recombines TRBV5-8 with TRBJ1-5; the D is unclear. This CDR3 has 15 residues. V was pared by 0 bases and J by 3 bases, with 10 bases between. The germline CDR1 and CDR2 sequences are SGHTS and YDEGEE. CDR3 region: CASSLGTVNNQPQHF. The CDR3 nucleotides are TGTGCCAGCAGCTTGGGTACAGTGAACAATCAGCCCCAGCATTTT.

J is TRBJ2-1 and V is TRBV11-1, with 7 bases matching TRBD1. CDR1 is SGHAT, CDR2 FQDESV, per germline (reference sequence). V lost 5 bases, J lost 2 bases, and 6 bases stayed unmatched. CDR3 length equals 15 residues. CDR3 in DNA: TGTGCCAGCAGCCCAAAGCAGGGGGCCTACAATGAGCAGTTCTTC. This encodes CASSPKQGAYNEQFF.

V gene TRBV27 combines with J gene TRBJ2-7; 9 nucleotides align to TRBD2. The CDR3 consists of 14 residues. V lost 6 bases, J lost 0 bases, and 3 bases stayed unmatched. CDR1 and CDR2 (germline): MNHEY, SMNVEV (reference sequence). The CDR3 DNA sequence: TGTGCCAGCAGGGGACTAGCCAACTCCTACGAGCAGTACTTC. Translating gives CASRGLANSYEQYF.

The V call is TRBV7-6, the J call TRBJ1-4; D possibly corresponds to TRBD1 (5 bases). Germline assignment: CDR1 SGHVS and CDR2 FNYEAQ. The CDR3 contains 14 residues. V was trimmed by 6 bases and J by 8 bases, leaving 16 bases between them. In DNA form, the CDR3 reads TGTGCCAGCAGAAACTCGGGGGTTAGCGAAAAACTGTTTTTT. Translated: CASRNSGVSEKLFF.

The genes are TRBV5-1 and TRBJ1-2; D unclear. Deletions cut 0 bases from V and 2 bases from J, with 11 bases between. CDR1 is SGHRS and CDR2 is YFSETQ in the germline V gene. This CDR3 is built from 15 residues. The CDR3 here is CASSLAATGNYGYTF. CDR3 coding DNA: TGCGCCAGCAGCTTGGCCGCCACGGGGAACTATGGCTACACCTTC.

The CDR3 sequence is CASSLSGLLPYEQYF. The CDR3 DNA reads as TGTGCCAGCAGTTTGAGTGGGTTACTACCCTACGAGCAGTACTTC. This chain joins TRBV27 and TRBJ2-7; no definite D call. V was trimmed by 3 bases and J by 2 bases, leaving 14 bases between them. The CDR3 extends over 15 amino acids. Looked up from germline, CDR1 is MNHEY and CDR2 is SMNVEV (reference sequence).

Only a few counts were recorded for this clone. The rearrangement links TRBV5-1 to TRBJ2-1, with TRBD2 matching over 7 bases. Losses at the gene ends were 1 base for V and 6 bases for J; bases not matched to a gene: 10. The CDR3 is made up of 16 amino acids. Germline CDR1 is SGHRS and CDR2 is YFSETQ. CDR3 sequence reads: CASSLTYRGSLNEQFF. CDR3 nucleotide sequence: TGCGCCAGCAGCTTGACGTATCGCGGGAGTCTCAATGAGCAGTTCTTC.

This chain uses TRBV6-6 with TRBJ1-1; TRBD1 is a possible D gene (6 bases). The CDR3 extends over 13 amino acids. V lost 0 bases and J lost 7, with 9 bases in between. Germline V gene sequence: CDR1 MNHNY, CDR2 SVGAGI (reference sequence). The CDR3 region has the DNA TGTGCCAGCAGTTACTCAGGACAGAGTGAAGCTTTCTTT. Its protein product is CASSYSGQSEAFF.

The sample holds one count of this clone. This chain joins TRBV6-5 and TRBJ1-4; TRBD1 might be the D (5 bases). The CDR3 is 14 amino acids. In germline, CDR1 is MNHEY, CDR2 SVGAGI. The V end lost 2 bases, the J end lost 5 bases, and 9 bases lay between the germline ends. CDR3 protein: CASSYEGANEKLFF. Written as DNA, the CDR3 is TGTGCCAGCAGTTACGAAGGGGCGAATGAAAAACTGTTTTTT.

This sequence joins TRBV2 and TRBJ2-7, with TRBD1 identical over 10 bases. This CDR3 has 12 amino acids. The junction had 2 bases not matched to a gene; V was cut back by 6 bases and J by 6 bases. Germline V gene lookup returns CDR1 SNHLY and CDR2 FYNNEI. CDR3 region: CASSGDRGEQYF. CDR3 in DNA: TGTGCCAGCAGCGGGGACAGGGGCGAGCAGTACTTC. Based on the CDR3 plus reference TRBV2 and TRBJ2-7, the full variable domain is EPEVTQTPSHQVTQMGQEVILRCVPISNHLYFYWYRQILGQKVEFLVSFYNNEISEKSEIFDDQFSVERPDGSNFTLKIRSTKLEDSAMYFCASSGDRGEQYFGPGTRLTVT.

CDR3 nucleotides: TGTGCCACCAGAAGAACCGCGGGACGGACGATGAACACTGAAGCTTTCTTT. Its protein product is CATRRTAGRTMNTEAFF. The chain uses TRBV15 and TRBJ1-1, with D tentatively TRBD1 (5 bases). From germline, CDR1 is LNHNV and CDR2 YYDKDF (reference sequence). Trimming cost V 6 bases and J 0 bases, with 20 bases left between them. This CDR3 is 17 amino acids long.

The rearrangement joins TRBV4-1 to TRBJ1-5; TRBD1 matches at 7 bases. With V trimmed by 0 bases and J by 5 bases, 4 bases remained unmatched. Germline assignment: CDR1 MGHRA and CDR2 YSYEKL. The CDR3 spans 15 residues. The CDR3: CASSQEDRNHQPQHF. The CDR3, as DNA: TGCGCCAGCAGCCAAGAGGACAGGAACCATCAGCCCCAGCATTTT.

The rearrangement uses TRBV5-6 and TRBJ1-2; no firm D call. Trimming took 2 bases from V and 0 from J, leaving 11 bases between them. CDR3 length equals 15 residues. CDR1 and CDR2 from the germline V gene are SGHDT and YYEEEE. The CDR3 sequence is CASSFGILSNYGYTF. The CDR3 nucleotides read TGTGCCAGCAGCTTCGGGATTTTGTCTAACTATGGCTACACCTTC.